This T cell receptor (beta chain) comes out of a study of OX40 agonist ivuxolimab in advanced cancers. This CDR3 comprises 15 residues. Germline V gene sequence: CDR1 LNHDA, CDR2 SQIVND (reference sequence). Generated by immunoSEQ multiplex PCR, the TCRdb table keeps only in-frame clones and is missing some. This table has around 76,000 clones, 78% appearing once. Points on this clone: An end of the junction does not agree with germline; a read error may underlie this.

The chain employs TRBV19 and TRBJ2-3; D call uncertain. The sample was CD4+ or CD8+ T cells sorted from blood, taken in a trial of the OX40 agonist ivuxolimab. This TCR came from an adult with an advanced solid tumor such as melanoma, head and neck, liver or kidney cancer. The CDR3 spells CASSSLGAVTDTQYF. The CDR3 region has the DNA TGTGCCAGTAGTTCCTTAGGTGCTGTTACAGATACACAGTATTTT.